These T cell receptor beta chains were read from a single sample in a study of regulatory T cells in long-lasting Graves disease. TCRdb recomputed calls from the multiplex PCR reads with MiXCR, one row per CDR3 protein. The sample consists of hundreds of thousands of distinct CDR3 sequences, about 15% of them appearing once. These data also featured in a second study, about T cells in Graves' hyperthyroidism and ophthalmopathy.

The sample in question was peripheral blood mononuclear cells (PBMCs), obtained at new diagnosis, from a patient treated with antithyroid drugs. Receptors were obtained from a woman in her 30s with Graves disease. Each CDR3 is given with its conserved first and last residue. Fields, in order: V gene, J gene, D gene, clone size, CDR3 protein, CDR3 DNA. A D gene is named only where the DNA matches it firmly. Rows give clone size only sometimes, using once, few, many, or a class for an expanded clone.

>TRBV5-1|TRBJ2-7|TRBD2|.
CASSLTPAGDSYEQYF
TGCGCCAGCAGCCTCACCCCGGCGGGAGACTCCTACGAGCAGTACTTC
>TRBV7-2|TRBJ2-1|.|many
CASSEFTPYNEQFF
TGTGCCAGCAGCGAATTCACCCCTTACAATGAGCAGTTCTTC
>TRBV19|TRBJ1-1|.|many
CASSITGDTEAFF
TGTGCCAGTAGTATCACGGGGGACACTGAAGCTTTCTTT
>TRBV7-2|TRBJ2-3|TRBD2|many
CASSLRELYGGDTQYF
TGTGCCAGCAGCTTACGGGAGTTATACGGGGGGGATACGCAGTATTTT
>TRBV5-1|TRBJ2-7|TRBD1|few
CASSIPGTVSYEQYF
TGCGCCAGCAGCATACCCGGGACAGTTTCTTACGAGCAGTACTTC
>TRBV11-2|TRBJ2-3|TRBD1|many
CASSFGERTGGTDTQYF
TGTGCCAGCAGCTTTGGGGAACGGACAGGGGGCACAGATACGCAGTATTTT
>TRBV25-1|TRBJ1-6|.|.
CASKEAGDSPLHF
TGTGCCAGCAAGGAGGCAGGGGATTCACCCCTCCACTTT
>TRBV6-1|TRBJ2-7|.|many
CASTEGAPYEQYF
TGTGCCAGCACCGAGGGTGCGCCCTACGAGCAGTACTTC
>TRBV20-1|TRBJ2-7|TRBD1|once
CSAKNRGSYEQYF
TGCAGTGCTAAAAACAGGGGCTCCTACGAGCAGTACTTC
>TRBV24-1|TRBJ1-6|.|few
CATSDNRDVGTLHF
TGTGCCACCAGTGATAACAGGGATGTCGGCACCCTCCACTTT
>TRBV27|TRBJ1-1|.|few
CASSLSWGAEAFF
TGTGCCAGCAGTTTATCATGGGGAGCGGAAGCTTTCTTT
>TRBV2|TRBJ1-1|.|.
CASSEMMTGTEAFF
TGTGCCAGCAGTGAAATGATGACGGGGACTGAAGCTTTCTTT
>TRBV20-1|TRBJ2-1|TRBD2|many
CSARRGTSASYNEQFF
TGCAGTGCTAGGAGGGGTACTAGCGCCTCCTACAATGAGCAGTTCTTC
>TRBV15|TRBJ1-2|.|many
CATSRKQRGHASYGYTF
TGTGCCACCAGCAGGAAACAGAGGGGCCACGCTAGCTATGGCTACACCTTC
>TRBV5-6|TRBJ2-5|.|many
CASSVGRLAVETQYF
TGTGCCAGCAGCGTGGGTCGGCTAGCTGTAGAGACCCAGTACTTC
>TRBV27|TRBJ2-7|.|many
CASRRTGTNHEQYF
TGTGCCAGCAGGAGAACCGGGACAAACCACGAGCAGTACTTC
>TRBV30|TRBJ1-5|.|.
CAWNTRSNQPQHF
TGTGCCTGGAATACACGTAGCAATCAGCCCCAGCATTTT
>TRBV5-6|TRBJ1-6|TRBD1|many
CASSGGTGSSPLHF
TGTGCCAGCAGCGGCGGGACAGGGTCTTCACCCCTCCACTTT
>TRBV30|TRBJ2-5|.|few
CAWSLDRAPIETQYF
TGTGCCTGGAGTTTAGATAGGGCCCCCATAGAGACCCAGTACTTC
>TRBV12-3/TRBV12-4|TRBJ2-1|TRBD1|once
CASILDRGDEQFF
TGTGCCAGCATCTTGGACAGGGGGGATGAGCAGTTCTTC
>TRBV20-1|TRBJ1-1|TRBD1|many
CSAWGQGSEAFF
TGCAGTGCGTGGGGACAGGGATCTGAAGCTTTCTTT
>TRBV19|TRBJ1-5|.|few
CASSIARAPNQPQHF
TGTGCCAGTAGTATAGCCCGGGCCCCAAATCAGCCCCAGCATTTT
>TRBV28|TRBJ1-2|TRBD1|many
CASSSPGGTGVHGYTF
TGTGCCAGCAGCTCCCCCGGGGGGACAGGGGTCCATGGCTACACCTTC
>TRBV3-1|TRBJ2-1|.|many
CASSQVKTRAYNEQFF
TGTGCCAGCAGCCAAGTGAAGACTAGGGCCTACAATGAGCAGTTCTTC
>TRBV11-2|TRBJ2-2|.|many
CASSFLLTLTGELFF
TGTGCCAGCAGCTTTCTACTGACTCTTACCGGGGAGCTGTTTTTT